The next 15 T cell receptor beta chains were all read from a single sample in a study of blood T cell repertoires in COVID-19. The method was immunoSEQ multiplex PCR; TCRdb's version includes in-frame clones alone and lacks a portion of them. The data hold about 400,000 clones, with roughly 87% observed a single time. Sequenced sample: PBMCs or T cells enriched from blood (not recorded which). The receptors derive from a woman younger than 45 who had recovered from COVID-19.

The V call is TRBV7-2, the J call TRBJ2-7; TRBD1 is a possible D gene (9 bases). From germline, CDR1 is SGHTA and CDR2 FQGNSA. The CDR3 has 16 residues. Trimming stripped 5 bases from V and 5 bases from J, with 22 bases between. The CDR3 spells CASSPRGGTGPNEQYF. The CDR3, as DNA: TGTGCCAGCAGCCCCCGGGGGGGGACAGGGCCCAACGAGCAGTACTTC.

This clone has a handful of counts. V is TRBV7-2 and J is TRBJ1-1; the match to TRBD1 covers 11 bases. Germline V lookup: CDR1 SGHTA, CDR2 FQGNSA. V dropped 5 bases and J dropped 5; count of bases not matched to a gene: 13. This CDR3 has 17 amino acids. For the CDR3, the DNA is TGTGCCAGCAGCCCGGGGACAGGGGGATTGCGTTTGACTGAAGCTTTCTTT. Protein sequence: CASSPGTGGLRLTEAFF.

The V and J genes are TRBV5-4 and TRBJ1-1, with D possibly matching TRBD1 (5 bases). This CDR3 is 15 amino acids long. Germline V gene lookup returns CDR1 SGHNT and CDR2 YYREEE (reference sequence). V lost 3 bases to trimming and J lost 1 base, with 13 bases between them. The CDR3 reads CASSSPRDTNTEAFF. The CDR3 region has the DNA TGTGCCAGCAGCTCCCCCAGGGATACGAACACTGAAGCTTTCTTT.

The chain combines TRBV27 with TRBJ1-6; TRBD1 aligns across 11 bases. Germline lookup yields CDR1 MNHEY and CDR2 SMNVEV (reference sequence). Unmatched junction bases numbered 4, after V lost 6 bases and J lost 9 bases. The CDR3 is made up of 14 amino acids. CDR3 in DNA: TGTGCCAGCAGAACCGGGACAGGGGGTTCACCCCTCCACTTT. Protein: CASRTGTGGSPLHF.

This rearrangement joins TRBV3-1 (or the pseudogene TRBV3-2) to TRBJ1-5, with D possibly being TRBD1 (6 bases). Germline V gives CDR1 LGHDT, CDR2 YNNKEL (reference sequence). CDR3 length equals 15 residues. V was trimmed by 3 bases and J by 3 bases, leaving 12 bases between them. This CDR3 reads CASSQSQGPNQPQHF. The CDR3 DNA sequence: TGTGCCAGCAGCCAGTCACAGGGACCCAATCAGCCCCAGCATTTT.

CDR3 region: CASSEPTGVFQTSNQPQHF. The CDR3 nucleotides are TGTGCCAGCAGTGAGCCGACAGGGGTCTTCCAAACTAGCAATCAGCCCCAGCATTTT. The chain links TRBV6-1 to TRBJ1-5, with TRBD1 identical over 8 bases. V lost 3 bases, J lost 0 bases, and 13 bases stayed unmatched. Germline V gene data show CDR1 as MNHNS and CDR2 as SASEGT. The CDR3 extends over 19 amino acids.

The table lists this clone with a count of one. The rearrangement joins TRBV4-1 to TRBJ2-7; weak D call: TRBD2 (6 bases). Germline V gene data show CDR1 as MGHRA and CDR2 as YSYEKL. The V and J ends lost 4 bases and 0 bases respectively, with 13 bases between them. This CDR3 is 15 amino acids long. The CDR3 region has the DNA TGCGCCAGCAGCCTAGCCGGGGGTACCTCCTACGAGCAGTACTTC. Residues: CASSLAGGTSYEQYF.

The chain recombines TRBV6-1 with TRBJ1-5, with a weak D call TRBD1 (6 bases). Trimming removed 3 bases from V and 2 bases from J, with 8 bases in between. Germline CDR1 reads MNHNS; CDR2 reads SASEGT. The CDR3 spans 14 residues. In nucleotides, the CDR3 is TGTGCCAGCAGTGATTCAGGGGGCAATCAGCCCCAGCATTTT. Protein product: CASSDSGGNQPQHF.

The rearrangement uses TRBV13 and TRBJ1-2; 7 bases are a match to TRBD1. Trimming took 5 bases from V and 8 from J; bases not matched to a gene: 11. Germline CDR1 reads PRHDT; CDR2 reads FYEKMQ (reference sequence). The CDR3 is made up of 14 amino acids. The CDR3, as DNA: TGTGCCAGCAGCATGGGGGACAGCGTTAAAGGCTACACCTTC. Encoded protein: CASSMGDSVKGYTF.

This sequence joins TRBV3-1 (or the pseudogene TRBV3-2) and TRBJ1-4; TRBD1 agrees at 9 bases. Trimming took 4 bases from V and 0 from J; bases not matched to a gene: 21. Germline lookup yields CDR1 LGHDT and CDR2 YNNKEL (reference sequence). This CDR3 is 22 amino acids long. The CDR3 DNA reads TGTGCCAGCAGCCCAACAATCTATAAGGGACAGGGAGGGGGATCAACTAATGAAAAACTGTTTTTT. Protein sequence: CASSPTIYKGQGGGSTNEKLFF.

The V and J genes are TRBV18 and TRBJ2-6; D is ambiguous. The CDR3 consists of 16 residues. V lost 1 base to trimming and J lost 0 bases, with 7 bases between them. Germline CDR1 reads KGHSH; CDR2 reads LQKENI. For the CDR3, the DNA is TGTGCCAGCTCACCACGGAGTAGCTCTGGGGCCAACGTCCTGACTTTC. Amino acids: CASSPRSSSGANVLTF.

V and J are TRBV4-2 and TRBJ2-3; 9 bases match TRBD2. Trimming removed 4 bases from V and 2 bases from J; junction bases left unmatched: 7. CDR3 length equals 16 residues. Germline CDR1 LGHNA, CDR2 YNFKEQ. As DNA, the CDR3 is TGTGCCAGCAGCCTCCCGTTAGCGGGGGACACAGATACGCAGTATTTT. This encodes CASSLPLAGDTDTQYF.

V is TRBV3-1 (or the pseudogene TRBV3-2) and J is TRBJ2-7; 9 nucleotides line up with TRBD2. CDR3 length equals 18 residues. V was clipped by 1 base and J by 1 base; unmatched bases: 11. The V gene's germline CDR1 is LGHDT and CDR2 YNNKEL (reference sequence). CDR3 in amino acids: CASSQGWSSGTGSYEQYF. CDR3 DNA sequence: TGTGCCAGCAGCCAAGGGTGGTCTAGCGGGACGGGTTCCTACGAGCAGTACTTC.

V and J are TRBV7-6 and TRBJ1-5; 8 bases agree with TRBD1. Trimming at V came to 1 base and at J to 4 bases, leaving 6 bases not matched to a gene. The CDR3 has 16 amino acids. CDR1 and CDR2 from the germline V gene are SGHVS and FNYEAQ. The CDR3, as DNA: TGTGCCAGCAGCTTAGAGGTCTGGACAGGGAATCAGCCCCAGCATTTT. Amino acid sequence: CASSLEVWTGNQPQHF.

The chain uses TRBV3-1 (or the pseudogene TRBV3-2) and TRBJ2-3, with 10 nucleotides matching TRBD2. The CDR3 sequence is 16 residues long. Per germline, CDR1 LGHDT and CDR2 YNNKEL (reference sequence). The V gene end was trimmed by 4 bases and the J gene end by 6 bases; junction bases not matched to a gene: 10. This chain's CDR3 is CASSRTSGGDWDTQYF. CDR3 coding DNA: TGTGCCAGCAGCCGGACTAGCGGAGGGGATTGGGATACGCAGTATTTT.